The clone carrying this T cell receptor beta chain was seen a handful of times. The antigen is undetermined. An equimolar mix of two oligonucleotides served as the beta constant-region primer for TRBC1 and TRBC2. Nested alpha and beta constant-region primers with the SP2 primer drove four PCR rounds on ligated cDNA. An oligonucleotide with the SP2 primer and a 12-nucleotide UMI was ligated to the cDNA 3' end. One entry per CDR3 protein results from TCRdb running MiXCR on the UMI-ligation and nested PCR reads. The sample consists of 150,000 or so distinct CDR3 sequences, over 20% of them appearing once. This sample is drawn from a study of naive and memory T cell subsets. Overall study findings and caveats: Possibly reflecting memory cells re-expressing CD45RA, a few larger clonotypes occurred in naive repertoires, especially CD8. Between naive and memory subsets, TCR abundance power law exponents differed.

The CDR3 extends over 13 amino acids. Trimming cost V 8 bases and J 0 bases, with 10 bases left between them. Germline assignment: CDR1 WNHNN and CDR2 SYGVQD (reference sequence). Separate alpha and beta amplification began at the second PCR step. Cells stained for CD3, CD4, CD8, CD45RA and CD27 were sorted into four subsets. The V gene is TRBV10-1, the J gene TRBJ1-1, with D tentatively TRBD1 (6 bases). The receptor comes from a human donor in good health. Sequenced: naive CD4+ T cells from blood. The CDR3 coding sequence is TGCGCCAGCCAAGGACAGATGAACACTGAAGCTTTCTTT. Protein product: CASQGQMNTEAFF.